This T cell receptor (beta chain) is from a study of spatial heterogeneity in lung cancer. Study in general: As counted in raw reads, each unique TCR and UMI combination appeared more than ten times on average. General study findings and limits: The appearance of ubiquitous expanded tumor TCRs in blood was greater at resection than follow-up.

The sample's time point: sample taken at primary tumor resection. Tumor, nontumor lung or frozen PBMC supplied whole RNA, sequenced without sorting. Untreated early-stage non-small cell lung cancer patients, over 55 in total, were the donors. Notes on this clonotype: Its cognate antigen is unknown.

Every TCR cDNA molecule carried a tag that served as a unique molecular identifier. From the 5' RACE reads, TCRdb called clonotypes with MiXCR, one entry per CDR3 protein. The data contain around 20,000 distinct CDR3 sequences, roughly a fifth of them singletons. V lost 6 bases to trimming and J lost 0 bases; unmatched junction nucleotides: 3. This CDR3 is built from 14 residues. From germline, CDR1 is MRHNA and CDR2 SNTAGT. Sequenced material: PBMCs, taken at surgery. The chain employs TRBV6-4 and TRBJ2-3, with TRBD1 matching over 7 bases. This receptor was obtained from a male donor with early-stage non-small cell lung cancer. Here the CDR3 DNA reads TGTGCCAGCAGCGCACAGGGGAGCACAGATACGCAGTATTTT. Amino acids: CASSAQGSTDTQYF.